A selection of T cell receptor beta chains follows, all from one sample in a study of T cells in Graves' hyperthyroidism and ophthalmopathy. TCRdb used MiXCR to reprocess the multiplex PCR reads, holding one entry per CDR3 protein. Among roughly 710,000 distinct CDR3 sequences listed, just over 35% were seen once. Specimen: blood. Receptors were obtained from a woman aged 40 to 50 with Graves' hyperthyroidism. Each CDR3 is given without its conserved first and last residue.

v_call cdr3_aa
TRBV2 ASSDLEGTNQPQH
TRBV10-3 AISEMTGGAAGANVLT
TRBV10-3 ASSSLTASGNTIY
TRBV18 ASSPDAGGEETQY
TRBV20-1 SATSGTGRSGNTIY
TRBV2 ASSPTPTGPQPQH
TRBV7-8 ASSFLVQSEPYEQY
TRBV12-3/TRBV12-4 ASSDDRRTSPLH
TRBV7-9 ASSRVGQPLH
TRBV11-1 ASSLGGVNYYNEQF
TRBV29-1 SLATAADSYEQY
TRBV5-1 ASRESLTGELF
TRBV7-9 ASSSPTPYEQY
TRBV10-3 ASSPMGGVGYEQY
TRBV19 ASSISPRESSYEQY
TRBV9 ASSAGPGINEQY
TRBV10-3 AISEQREVGNEQF
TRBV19 ATSAGRNTEAF
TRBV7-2 ASSYPAGGVEAF
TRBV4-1 ASGLAEREAQY